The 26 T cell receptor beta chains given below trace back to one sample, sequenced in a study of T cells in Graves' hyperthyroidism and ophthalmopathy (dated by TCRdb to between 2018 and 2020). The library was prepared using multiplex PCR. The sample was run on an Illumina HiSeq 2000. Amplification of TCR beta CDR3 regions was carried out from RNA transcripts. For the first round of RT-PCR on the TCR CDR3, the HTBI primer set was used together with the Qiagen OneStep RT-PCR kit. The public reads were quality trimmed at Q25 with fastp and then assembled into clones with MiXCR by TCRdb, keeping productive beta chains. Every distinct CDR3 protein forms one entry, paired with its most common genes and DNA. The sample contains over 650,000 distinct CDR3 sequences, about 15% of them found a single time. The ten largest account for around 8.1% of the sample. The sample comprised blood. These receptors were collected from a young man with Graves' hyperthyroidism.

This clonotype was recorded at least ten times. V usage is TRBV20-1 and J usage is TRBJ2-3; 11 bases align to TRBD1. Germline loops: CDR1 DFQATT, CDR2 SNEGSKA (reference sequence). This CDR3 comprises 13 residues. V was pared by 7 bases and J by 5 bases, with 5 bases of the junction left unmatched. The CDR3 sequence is CSVGQGEGDTQYF. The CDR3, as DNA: TGCAGTGTGGGACAGGGGGAAGGAGATACGCAGTATTTT.

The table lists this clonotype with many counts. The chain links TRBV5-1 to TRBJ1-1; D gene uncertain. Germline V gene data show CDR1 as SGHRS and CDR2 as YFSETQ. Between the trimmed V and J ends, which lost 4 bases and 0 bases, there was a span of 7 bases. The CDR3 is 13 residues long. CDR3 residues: CASSGGLNTEAFF. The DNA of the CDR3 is TGCGCCAGCAGCGGAGGCCTGAACACTGAAGCTTTCTTT. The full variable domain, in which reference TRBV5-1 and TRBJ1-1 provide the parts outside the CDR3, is KAGVTQTPRYLIKTRGQQVTLSCSPISGHRSVSWYQQTPGQGLQFLFEYFSETQRNKGNFPGRFSGRQFSNSRSEMNVSTLELGDSALYLCASSGGLNTEAFFGQGTRLTVV.

The CDR3 here is CASSPRPPGTSGTRNEQFF. Written as DNA, the CDR3 is TGTGCCAGCAGCCCAAGGCCGCCCGGGACTAGCGGGACCCGGAATGAGCAGTTCTTC. The chain combines TRBV7-9 with TRBJ2-1, with 13 bases aligning to TRBD2. The CDR3 contains 19 residues. The junction had 17 bases not matched to a gene; V was cut back by 5 bases and J by 7 bases. CDR1 is SEHNR and CDR2 is FQNEAQ in the germline V gene (reference sequence). Variable domain in full (rest from reference TRBV7-9 and TRBJ2-1): DTGVSQNPRHKITKRGQNVTFRCDPISEHNRLYWYRQTLGQGPEFLTYFQNEAQLEKSRLLSDRFSAERPKGSFSTLEIQRTEQGDSAMYLCASSPRPPGTSGTRNEQFFGPGTRLTVL.

CDR3 in DNA: TGCAGTGCTAGAGAAAGCGGGGTGGCCTACGAGCAGTACTTC. Its translation: CSARESGVAYEQYF. The chain recombines TRBV20-1 with TRBJ2-7; TRBD2 agrees at 7 bases. The CDR3 covers 14 residues. V gave up 0 bases and J gave up 2 bases; unmatched junction bases: 4. Looked up from germline, CDR1 is DFQATT and CDR2 is SNEGSKA (reference sequence).

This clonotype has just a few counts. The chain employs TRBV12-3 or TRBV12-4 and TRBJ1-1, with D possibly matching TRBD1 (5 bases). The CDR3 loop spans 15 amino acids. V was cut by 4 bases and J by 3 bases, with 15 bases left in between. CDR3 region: CASSSRTPGDTEAFF. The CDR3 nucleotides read TGTGCCAGCAGTTCCCGGACACCCGGCGACACTGAAGCTTTCTTT.

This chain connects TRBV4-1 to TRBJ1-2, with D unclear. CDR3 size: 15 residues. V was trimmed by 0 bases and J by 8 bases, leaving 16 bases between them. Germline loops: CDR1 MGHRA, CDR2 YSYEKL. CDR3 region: CASSQEGLGSRGYTF. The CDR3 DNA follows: TGCGCCAGCAGCCAAGAGGGTCTAGGATCGAGGGGCTACACCTTC.

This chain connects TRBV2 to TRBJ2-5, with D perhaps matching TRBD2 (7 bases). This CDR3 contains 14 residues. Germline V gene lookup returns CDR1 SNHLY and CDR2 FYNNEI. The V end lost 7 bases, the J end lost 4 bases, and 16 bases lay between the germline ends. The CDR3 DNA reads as TGTGCCAGCACCCCAAGGGGGGGTGGAGAGACCCAGTACTTC. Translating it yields CASTPRGGGETQYF.

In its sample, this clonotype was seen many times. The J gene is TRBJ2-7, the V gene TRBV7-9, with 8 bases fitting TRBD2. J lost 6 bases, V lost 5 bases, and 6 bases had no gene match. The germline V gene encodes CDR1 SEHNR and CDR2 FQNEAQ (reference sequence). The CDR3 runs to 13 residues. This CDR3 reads CASSPGLGGEQYF. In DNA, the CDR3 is TGTGCCAGCAGCCCGGGACTAGGAGGCGAGCAGTACTTC. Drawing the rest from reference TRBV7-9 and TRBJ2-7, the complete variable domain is DTGVSQNPRHKITKRGQNVTFRCDPISEHNRLYWYRQTLGQGPEFLTYFQNEAQLEKSRLLSDRFSAERPKGSFSTLEIQRTEQGDSAMYLCASSPGLGGEQYFGPGTRLTVT.

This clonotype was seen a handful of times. The chain's CDR3 is CASSLAGWTEAFF. CDR3 DNA: TGCGCCAGCAGCTTGGCCGGGTGGACTGAAGCTTTCTTT. The chain is built from TRBV5-1 and TRBJ1-1; D gene uncertain. V shed 0 bases and J shed 5 bases, with 8 bases lying between them. Looked up from germline, CDR1 is SGHRS and CDR2 is YFSETQ. The CDR3 is made up of 13 amino acids.

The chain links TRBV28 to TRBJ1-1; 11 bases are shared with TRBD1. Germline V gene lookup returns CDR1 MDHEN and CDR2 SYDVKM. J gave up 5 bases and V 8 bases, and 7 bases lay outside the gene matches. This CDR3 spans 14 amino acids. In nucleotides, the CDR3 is TGTGCCAGCTCGGACAGGGGGCTGGAAACTGAAGCTTTCTTT. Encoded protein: CASSDRGLETEAFF.

The CDR3, as DNA: TGTGCCAGCAGCCCTGGGGGAGGGGCAAGGACTGAAGCTTTCTTT. Encoded protein: CASSPGGGARTEAFF. This chain connects TRBV5-4 to TRBJ1-1; possible D gene TRBD1, 5 bases. Between the trimmed V and J ends, which lost 4 bases and 5 bases, there was a span of 18 bases. Germline-derived CDR1 and CDR2 are SGHNT and YYREEE (reference sequence). This CDR3 comprises 15 residues.

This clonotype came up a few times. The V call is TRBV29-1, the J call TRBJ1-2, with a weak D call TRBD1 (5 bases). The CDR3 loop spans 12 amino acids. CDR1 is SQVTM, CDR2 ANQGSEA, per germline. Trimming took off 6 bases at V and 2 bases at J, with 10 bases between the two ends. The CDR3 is CSVRDGNYGYTF. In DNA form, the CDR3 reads TGCAGCGTGAGGGACGGGAACTATGGCTACACCTTC.

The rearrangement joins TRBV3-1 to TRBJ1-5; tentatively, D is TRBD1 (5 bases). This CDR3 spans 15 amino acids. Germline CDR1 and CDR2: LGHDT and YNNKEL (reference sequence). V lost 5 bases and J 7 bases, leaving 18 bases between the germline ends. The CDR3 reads CASSKGTAAEQPQHF. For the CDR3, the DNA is TGTGCCAGCAGCAAAGGGACCGCCGCGGAACAGCCCCAGCATTTT.

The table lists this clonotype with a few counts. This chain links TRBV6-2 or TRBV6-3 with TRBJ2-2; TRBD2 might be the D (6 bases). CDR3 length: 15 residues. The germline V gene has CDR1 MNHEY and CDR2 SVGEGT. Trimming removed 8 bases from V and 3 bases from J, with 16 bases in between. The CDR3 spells CASQSERRDTGELFF. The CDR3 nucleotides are TGTGCCAGCCAATCGGAGCGGAGGGACACCGGGGAGCTGTTTTTT.

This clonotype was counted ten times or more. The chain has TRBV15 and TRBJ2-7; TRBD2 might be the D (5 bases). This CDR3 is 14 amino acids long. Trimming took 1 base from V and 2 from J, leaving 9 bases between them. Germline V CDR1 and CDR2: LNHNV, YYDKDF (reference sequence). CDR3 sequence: CATSRGTLTYEQYF. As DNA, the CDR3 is TGTGCCACCAGCAGAGGGACTCTTACCTACGAGCAGTACTTC. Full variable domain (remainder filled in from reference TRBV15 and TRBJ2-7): DAMVIQNPRYQVTQFGKPVTLSCSQTLNHNVMYWYQQKSSQAPKLLFHYYDKDFNNEADTPDNFQSRRPNTSFCFLDIRSPGLGDTAMYLCATSRGTLTYEQYFGPGTRLTVT.

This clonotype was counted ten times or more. This CDR3 is CASSFGKEQYF. In nucleotides, the CDR3 is TGTGCCAGCAGTTTCGGGAAGGAGCAGTACTTC. This chain links TRBV12-3 or TRBV12-4 with TRBJ2-7; possibly TRBD2 for D (5 bases). The CDR3 is 11 amino acids. The V and J ends lost 3 bases and 7 bases respectively, with 7 bases between them.

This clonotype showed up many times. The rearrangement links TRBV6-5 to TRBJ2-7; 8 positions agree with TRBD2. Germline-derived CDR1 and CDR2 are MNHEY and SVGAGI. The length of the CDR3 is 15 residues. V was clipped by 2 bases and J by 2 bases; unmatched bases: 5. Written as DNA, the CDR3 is TGTGCCAGCAGTTACATTCTAGCGGGTGCCTACGAGCAGTACTTC. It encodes CASSYILAGAYEQYF.

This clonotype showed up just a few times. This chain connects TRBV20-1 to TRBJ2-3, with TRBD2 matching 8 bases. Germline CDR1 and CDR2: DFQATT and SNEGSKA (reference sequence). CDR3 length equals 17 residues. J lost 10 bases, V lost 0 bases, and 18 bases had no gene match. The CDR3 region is CSARDGGGLAGLIPQYF. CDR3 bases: TGCAGTGCTAGAGATGGCGGCGGGCTAGCGGGCCTGATTCCGCAGTATTTT.

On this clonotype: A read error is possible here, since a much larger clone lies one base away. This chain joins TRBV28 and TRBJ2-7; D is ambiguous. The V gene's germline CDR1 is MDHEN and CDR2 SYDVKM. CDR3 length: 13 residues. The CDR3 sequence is CAGSPISSYEQYF. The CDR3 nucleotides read TGTGCCGGCAGCCCGATTAGCTCCTACGAGCAGTACTTC.

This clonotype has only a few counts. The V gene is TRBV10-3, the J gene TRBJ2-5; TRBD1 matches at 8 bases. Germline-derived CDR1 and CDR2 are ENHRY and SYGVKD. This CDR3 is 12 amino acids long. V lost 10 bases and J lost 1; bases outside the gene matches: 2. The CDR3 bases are TGTGCCACCGGACAGGGCCAAGAGACCCAGTACTTC. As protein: CATGQGQETQYF.

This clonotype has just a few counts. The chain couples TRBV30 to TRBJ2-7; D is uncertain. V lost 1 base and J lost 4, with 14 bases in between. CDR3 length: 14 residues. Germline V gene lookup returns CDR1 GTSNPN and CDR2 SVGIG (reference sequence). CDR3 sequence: CAWSASATGYEQYF. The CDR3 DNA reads TGTGCCTGGAGTGCGAGCGCTACCGGATACGAGCAGTACTTC.

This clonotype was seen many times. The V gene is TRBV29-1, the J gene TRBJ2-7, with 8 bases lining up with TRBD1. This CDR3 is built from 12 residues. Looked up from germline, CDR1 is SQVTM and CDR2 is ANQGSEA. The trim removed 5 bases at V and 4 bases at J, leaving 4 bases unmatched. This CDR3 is CSVRTGIYEQYF. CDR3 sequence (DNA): TGCAGCGTTCGGACAGGGATATACGAGCAGTACTTC.

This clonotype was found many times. The CDR3 protein is CSARDDYQETQYF. CDR3 coding DNA: TGCAGTGCTAGAGATGACTATCAAGAGACCCAGTACTTC. The rearrangement uses TRBV20-1 and TRBJ2-5; D is perhaps TRBD2 (5 bases). The CDR3 totals 13 residues. The V and J ends lost 0 bases and 2 bases respectively, with 7 bases between them. Germline V gives CDR1 DFQATT, CDR2 SNEGSKA (reference sequence).

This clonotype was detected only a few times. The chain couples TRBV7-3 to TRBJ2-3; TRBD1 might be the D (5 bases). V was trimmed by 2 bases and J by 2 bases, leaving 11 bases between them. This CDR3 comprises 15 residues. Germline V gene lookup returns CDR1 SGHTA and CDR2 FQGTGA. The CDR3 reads CASSLQPGITDTQYF. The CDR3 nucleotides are TGTGCCAGCAGCTTACAACCAGGGATCACAGATACGCAGTATTTT.

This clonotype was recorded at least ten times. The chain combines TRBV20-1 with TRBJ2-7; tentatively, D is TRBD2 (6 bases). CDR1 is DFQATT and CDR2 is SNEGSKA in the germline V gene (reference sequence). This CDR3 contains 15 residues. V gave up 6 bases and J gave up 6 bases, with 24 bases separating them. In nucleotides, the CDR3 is TGCAGTGCCCCACTGGGCGGGACGCAGAACCTCGAGCAGTACTTC. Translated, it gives CSAPLGGTQNLEQYF.

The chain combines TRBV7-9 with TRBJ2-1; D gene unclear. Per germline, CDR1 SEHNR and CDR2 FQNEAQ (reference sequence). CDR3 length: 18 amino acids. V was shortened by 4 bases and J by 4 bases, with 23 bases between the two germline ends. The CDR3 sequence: CASSSLAGGTPLYNEQFF. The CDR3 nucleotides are TGTGCCAGCAGCTCTCTTGCCGGCGGTACTCCCTTATACAATGAGCAGTTCTTC.